This entry concerns a single T cell receptor (beta chain). Which antigen it targets is not known. There are no base qualities to consult, and no much larger clone falls within one base. Reading from cysteine to phenylalanine, the CDR3 counts 16 amino acids. This entry keeps only the CDR3 DNA: 48 bases, framed from base 1. Unmatched junction bases come to 7, with V trimmed by 3 bases and J by 5 bases. CDR1 SGDLS and CDR2 YYNGEE are derived from the germline V gene. The data are from a study of blood T cell repertoires in COVID-19 (dated by TCRdb to the early 2020s). With regard to the full study: Samples from collaborators originated in the United States, Italy and Spain and spanned both the acute and convalescent phases of COVID-19. Nearly every sample came with metadata listing a de-identified subject ID, COVID-19 status, age in years and sex. The repertoires were released in a freely available public database intended as a resource for research on the immune response to SARS-CoV-2. The prospective study material was composed of cDNA or gDNA derived from T cells, B-cell-depleted T cells, or PBMCs. HLA class I and class II types, where available, came from metadata supplied by the sample provider rather than from assay-based typing. The dataset comprised deeply sampled blood TCRbeta repertoires from subjects exposed to, actively infected with, or recovered from COVID-19. The samples were drawn from two sources: the first 160 participants of the ongoing ImmuneRACE study, and 950 to 1,500 subjects contributed by 6 global collaborators.

TCRbeta CDR3 regions were amplified from genomic DNA using the immunoSEQ Assay, a bias-controlled multiplex PCR. The original pipeline was this. Nucleated cell counts per sample were estimated from amplification of reference gene primers within the assay. To quantify the absolute abundance of each unique TCRbeta CDR3 rearrangement, sequence reads were collapsed and filtered. For each sample, productive Simpson clonality was calculated by taking the square root of Simpson's diversity index across productive rearrangements. In its TCRdb copy, this immuneACCESS table keeps in-frame sequences only and misses some clones. Where compared with another copy, unresolved V genes explain less than half of these, and the others have no known cause. V and J calls and clone size are copied from that table; D and trimming were computed from the DNA. In this sample the table shows roughly 330,000 clones, 87% of which occur a single time. The ten largest account for approximately 9.3% of the sample.

At one collaborating source in Seattle, patients were enrolled during active infection and were followed longitudinally through the course of disease. Whole blood was collected in K2EDTA tubes by collaborating institutions according to the institutions' own protocols. For TCRbeta analysis, collaborators shipped samples as frozen whole blood, isolated PBMCs, or DNA extracted from either of those sample types. Findings and caveats that apply to the study as a whole: Clinical and demographic metadata were provided uncurated, with the amount varying by source and participant.

The sequenced material came from peripheral blood. The source of this sequence is a man under 40 with COVID-19, enrolled during active disease. The chain is assembled from TRBV9 and TRBJ2-3, with TRBD2 matching 12 junction bases. For the CDR3, the sequence is CASSAPLAGGRDTQYF. The nucleotides are TGTGCCAGCAGCGCCCCACTAGCGGGGGGTCGAGATACGCAGTATTTT.